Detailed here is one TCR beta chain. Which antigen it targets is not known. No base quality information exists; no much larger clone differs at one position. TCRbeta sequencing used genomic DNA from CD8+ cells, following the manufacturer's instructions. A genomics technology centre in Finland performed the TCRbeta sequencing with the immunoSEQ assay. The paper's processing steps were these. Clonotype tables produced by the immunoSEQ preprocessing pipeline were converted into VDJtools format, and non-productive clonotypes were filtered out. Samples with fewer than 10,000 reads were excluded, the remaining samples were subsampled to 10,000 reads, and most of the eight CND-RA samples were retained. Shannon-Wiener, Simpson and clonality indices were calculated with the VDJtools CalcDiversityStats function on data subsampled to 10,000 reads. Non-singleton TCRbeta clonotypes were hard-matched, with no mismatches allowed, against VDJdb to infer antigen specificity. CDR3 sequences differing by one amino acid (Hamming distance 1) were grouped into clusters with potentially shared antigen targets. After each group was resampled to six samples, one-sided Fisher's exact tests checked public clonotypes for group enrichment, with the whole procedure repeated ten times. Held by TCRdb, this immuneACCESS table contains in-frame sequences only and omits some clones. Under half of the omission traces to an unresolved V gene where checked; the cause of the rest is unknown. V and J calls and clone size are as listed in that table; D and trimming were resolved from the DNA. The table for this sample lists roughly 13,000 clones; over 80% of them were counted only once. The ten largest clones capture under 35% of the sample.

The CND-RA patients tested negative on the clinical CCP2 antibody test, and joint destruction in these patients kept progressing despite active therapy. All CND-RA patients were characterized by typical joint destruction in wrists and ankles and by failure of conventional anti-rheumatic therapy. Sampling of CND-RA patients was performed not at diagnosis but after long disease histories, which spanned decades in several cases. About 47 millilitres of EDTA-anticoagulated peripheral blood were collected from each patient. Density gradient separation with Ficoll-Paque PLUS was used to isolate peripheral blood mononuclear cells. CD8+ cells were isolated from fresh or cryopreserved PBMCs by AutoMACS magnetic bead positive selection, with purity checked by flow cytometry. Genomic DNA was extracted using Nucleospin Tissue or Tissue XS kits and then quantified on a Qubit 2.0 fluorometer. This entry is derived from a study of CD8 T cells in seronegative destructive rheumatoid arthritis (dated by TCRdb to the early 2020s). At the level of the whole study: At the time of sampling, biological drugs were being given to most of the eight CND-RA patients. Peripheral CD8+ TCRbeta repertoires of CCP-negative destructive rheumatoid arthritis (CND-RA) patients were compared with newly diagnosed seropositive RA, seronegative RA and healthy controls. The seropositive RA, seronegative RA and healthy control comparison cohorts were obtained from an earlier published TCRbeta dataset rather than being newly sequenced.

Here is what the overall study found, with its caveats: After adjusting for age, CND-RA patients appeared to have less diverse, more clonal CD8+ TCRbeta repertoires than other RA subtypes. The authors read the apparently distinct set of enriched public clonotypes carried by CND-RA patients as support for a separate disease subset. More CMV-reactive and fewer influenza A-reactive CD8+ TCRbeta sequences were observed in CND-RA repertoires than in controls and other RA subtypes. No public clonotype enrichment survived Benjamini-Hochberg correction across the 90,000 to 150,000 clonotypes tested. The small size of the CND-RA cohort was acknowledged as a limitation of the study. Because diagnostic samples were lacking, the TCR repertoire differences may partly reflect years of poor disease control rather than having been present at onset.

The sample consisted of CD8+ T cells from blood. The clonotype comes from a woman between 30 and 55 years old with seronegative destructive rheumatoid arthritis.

The DNA reads TGTGCCAGCAGCCAAGGGACAGGGACGACAGATACGCAGTATTTT. It is translated as CASSQGTGTTDTQYF. This chain is built from TRBV4-2 and TRBJ2-3; TRBD1 agrees with 8 junctional bases. The CDR3 holds 15 amino acids from the cysteine to the phenylalanine. Solely the CDR3 DNA is kept, with 45 bases framed from the first base. V trim: 1 base; J trim: 3 bases; unmatched bases: 3. The germline V gene sets CDR1 to LGHNA and CDR2 to YNFKEQ.